Sequencing of this TCR beta chain was carried out in a study of T cell responses to AZD1222 COVID-19 vaccine. Measured with immunoSEQ multiplex PCR; TCRdb has only the in-frame clones, and not every one. The sample holds around 150,000 clones, approximately 88% seen once. Study results and caveats: Clonal diversity was possibly underestimated; the donors were predominantly white British and more often female. Spike-wide vaccine-associated CD4 TCRs dominated at 160-218 and 743-854. Spike-specific TCR breadth rose after two AZD1222 doses, and depth rose as well. None of the repertoires were sampled until the peak T cell response had passed.

The germline CDR1 and CDR2 sequences are SNHLY and FYNNEI. The CDR3 runs 19 residues. V was pared by 7 bases and J by 6 bases, with 31 bases between. On this clone: Its target is not known.

Material: peripheral blood, obtained on day 0 of AZD1222 vaccination. J is TRBJ1-5 and V is TRBV2; a weak D match, TRBD1 (6 bases). This clonotype originated in an adult in good health. As DNA, the CDR3 is TGTGCCAGCACCACCCTCCGGACAGCGATACTGGCGGAAACTCAGCCCCAGCATTTT. Amino acids: CASTTLRTAILAETQPQHF.